Presented here are 5 T cell receptor beta chains from one specimen sequenced in a study of cytomegalovirus exposure and HLA in healthy donors. Here immunoSEQ multiplex PCR was the method, and the copy in TCRdb shows in-frame clones only, minus some. The data show 200,000 or so clones, with around 86% seen just once and about 2% held by the top ten. The source material was PBMCs. These receptors were taken from a woman aged 18-30 years in good health and CMV-seropositive.

The genes are TRBV5-1 and TRBJ2-1; no firm D call. This CDR3 has 13 residues. Germline loops: CDR1 SGHRS, CDR2 YFSETQ. V gave up 2 bases and J gave up 6 bases, with 9 bases separating them. In nucleotides, the CDR3 is TGCGCCAGCAGCTTTCGAGCCCCCAATGAGCAGTTCTTC. Translated, it gives CASSFRAPNEQFF.

The chain recombines TRBV19 with TRBJ2-2; 7 bases are a match to TRBD2. The CDR3 runs to 14 residues. The germline V gene encodes CDR1 LNHDA and CDR2 SQIVND (reference sequence). V shed 4 bases and J 3 bases; nucleotides not matched to a gene: 2. The CDR3 region is CASSNGRDTGELFF. The CDR3 nucleotides read TGTGCCAGTAGTAATGGGAGGGACACCGGGGAGCTGTTTTTT.

This clone appeared a single time. J is TRBJ1-4 and V is TRBV4-1; the match to TRBD1 covers 7 bases. The ends lost 6 bases at V and 5 bases at J; junction bases unmatched: 15. CDR1 is MGHRA and CDR2 is YSYEKL in the germline V gene. The CDR3 is made up of 17 amino acids. The CDR3 loop is CASSPRLLTGRNEKLFF. CDR3 sequence (DNA): TGCGCCAGCAGTCCCCGTCTATTGACAGGGAGGAATGAAAAACTGTTTTTT.

This clone was recorded only once. The chain employs TRBV5-1 and TRBJ2-7, with a tentative D call TRBD2 (5 bases). The CDR3 has 15 residues. CDR1 SGHRS and CDR2 YFSETQ come from the germline V gene. V dropped 0 bases and J dropped 7 bases, with 17 bases sitting between them. The CDR3 sequence: CASSLGTGKPSEQYF. CDR3 coding DNA: TGCGCCAGCAGCTTGGGGACGGGAAAACCAAGTGAGCAGTACTTC.

The table lists this clone with a count of one. J is TRBJ2-3 and V is TRBV28; 10 bases match TRBD2. J lost 4 bases, V lost 7 bases, and 8 bases had no gene match. There are 15 residues in the CDR3. Germline V lookup: CDR1 MDHEN, CDR2 SYDVKM. For the CDR3, the DNA is TGTGCCAGCACCATAGCGGGAGGAGGCGCAGATACGCAGTATTTT. Encoded protein: CASTIAGGGADTQYF.